The next 18 T cell receptor beta chains were all read from a single sample in a study of T cell responses to AZD1222 COVID-19 vaccine. Clones were read by immunoSEQ multiplex PCR, and TCRdb kept only the in-frame ones, dropping some. The sample records 150,000 or so clones, 85% to 95% being singletons. The source was peripheral blood, collected on day 0 of AZD1222 vaccination. The receptors were gathered from an adult in good health.

The chain employs TRBV5-1 and TRBJ1-5, with 7 bases identical to TRBD1. This CDR3 region has 15 residues. V was clipped by 4 bases and J by 0 bases; unmatched bases: 4. Germline V gene lookup returns CDR1 SGHRS and CDR2 YFSETQ. The CDR3 sequence: CASSEQGYSNQPQHF. The CDR3, as DNA: TGCGCCAGCAGCGAACAGGGGTATAGCAATCAGCCCCAGCATTTT.

The rearrangement joins TRBV7-9 to TRBJ1-4; maybe TRBD1 (6 bases). There are 13 residues in the CDR3. CDR1 SEHNR and CDR2 FQNEAQ come from the germline V gene (reference sequence). V lost 3 bases and J 7 bases, leaving 9 bases between the germline ends. The CDR3 DNA reads TGTGCCAGCAGCTTCACAGGGAGTGAAAAACTGTTTTTT. Translating gives CASSFTGSEKLFF.

This clone was seen once. The chain links TRBV5-1 to TRBJ2-3, with 9 bases aligning to TRBD2. With V trimmed by 0 bases and J by 3 bases, 8 bases remained unmatched. This CDR3 region has 17 residues. CDR1 SGHRS and CDR2 YFSETQ come from the germline V gene. The CDR3 is CASSLDVAGAGTDTQYF. The CDR3, as DNA: TGCGCCAGCAGCTTGGACGTAGCGGGAGCGGGAACAGATACGCAGTATTTT.

The chain uses TRBV10-3 and TRBJ1-5; D call uncertain. CDR3 size: 13 residues. V was trimmed by 4 bases and J by 7 bases, leaving 11 bases between them. Germline V gene lookup returns CDR1 ENHRY and CDR2 SYGVKD. The CDR3 region has the DNA TGTGCCATCAGTGCTCAGGTCAACCAGCCCCAGCATTTT. Translated, it gives CAISAQVNQPQHF.

The chain has TRBV9 and TRBJ2-3; 9 nucleotides align to TRBD2. There are 16 residues in the CDR3. Trimming cost V 0 bases and J 3 bases; bases outside gene matches: 5. Per the germline V gene, CDR1 is SGDLS and CDR2 is YYNGEE. The CDR3 loop reads CASSVAEAGGTDTQYF. The CDR3 DNA is TGTGCCAGCAGCGTAGCCGAGGCGGGAGGGACAGATACGCAGTATTTT.

The rearrangement links TRBV14 to TRBJ1-5, with 10 bases matching TRBD1. The J segment lost 7 bases and the V segment lost 1 base, leaving 7 bases of the junction unmatched. The CDR3 runs 16 residues. Germline V gene sequence: CDR1 SGHDN, CDR2 FVKESK. Written as DNA, the CDR3 is TGTGCCAGCAGCCAAGGCCCGACAGGGGGCGGGCAGCCCCAGCATTTT. Protein: CASSQGPTGGGQPQHF.

The chain combines TRBV28 with TRBJ2-7; 10 bases align to TRBD2. CDR1 is MDHEN and CDR2 is SYDVKM in the germline V gene. Trimming at V came to 7 bases and at J to 3 bases, leaving 6 bases not matched to a gene. The CDR3 spans 14 residues. The CDR3 DNA follows: TGTGCCAGCAACCTAAGCGGGAGGGGCTACGAGCAGTACTTC. Protein sequence: CASNLSGRGYEQYF.

In this sample, this clone turned up once. The V gene is TRBV15, the J gene TRBJ2-5; possible D gene TRBD2, 5 bases. The CDR3 consists of 16 residues. Trimming stripped 2 bases from V and 5 bases from J, with 18 bases between. Germline loops: CDR1 LNHNV, CDR2 YYDKDF (reference sequence). CDR3 sequence reads: CATSRPPSASLETQYF. The CDR3 DNA reads TGTGCCACCAGCAGACCTCCCTCCGCTAGCTTGGAGACCCAGTACTTC.

V is TRBV28 and J is TRBJ1-5, with 9 bases lining up with TRBD1. Per germline, CDR1 MDHEN and CDR2 SYDVKM. The CDR3 has 19 residues. V lost 6 bases to trimming and J lost 0 bases; unmatched junction nucleotides: 15. CDR3 in DNA: TGTGCCAGCAGGGGTCCGGGACAGGGAATCCCTTATAGCAATCAGCCCCAGCATTTT. It codes for CASRGPGQGIPYSNQPQHF.

The chain joins TRBV29-1 to TRBJ1-2, with D unclear. CDR1 is SQVTM and CDR2 is ANQGSEA in the germline V gene. This CDR3 comprises 13 residues. Trimming removed 8 bases at V and 0 bases at J, with 13 bases between. The CDR3 region has the DNA TGCAGCTCCGGGCCCGAAGCTAACTATGGCTACACCTTC. Protein product: CSSGPEANYGYTF.

The chain joins TRBV30 to TRBJ1-4; possible D gene TRBD1, 5 bases. This CDR3 has 13 amino acids. V gave up 1 base and J gave up 8 bases, with 11 bases separating them. CDR1 and CDR2 from the germline V gene are GTSNPN and SVGIG (reference sequence). CDR3 loop: CAWSDDSGEKLFF. The CDR3 DNA reads TGTGCCTGGAGTGACGACAGCGGGGAAAAACTGTTTTTT.

Concerning this clone itself: Compared with germline, one end of the junction differs, possibly owing to a read error. The chain combines TRBV5-1 with TRBJ2-7; tentatively, D is TRBD2 (6 bases). This CDR3 contains 13 residues. Germline CDR1 SGHRS, CDR2 YFSETQ. CDR3: CASSSEEGGSGWF. The CDR3 DNA follows: TGCGCCAGCAGCTCCGAGGAGGGAGGCAGCGGGTGGTTC.

The DNA for the CDR3 is TGTGCCAGCTCACCACCGATTGGCTTCTCTGGAAACACCATATATTTT. Its protein is CASSPPIGFSGNTIYF. The chain employs TRBV18 and TRBJ1-3; no reliable D call. CDR3 length: 16 residues. CDR1 and CDR2 (germline): KGHSH, LQKENI. V lost 0 bases, J lost 0 bases, and 9 bases lay in between.

The chain links TRBV7-2 to TRBJ2-5, with a possible D match to TRBD2 (6 bases). Deletions cut 5 bases from V and 4 bases from J, with 17 bases between. The CDR3 loop spans 15 amino acids. Germline CDR1 reads SGHTA; CDR2 reads FQGNSA. As DNA, the CDR3 is TGTGCCAGCAGCCTAGGTGGGGACTCTAGAGAGACCCAGTACTTC. Its protein product is CASSLGGDSRETQYF. Together with reference TRBV7-2 and TRBJ2-5, the CDR3 gives the full variable domain: GAGVSQSPSNKVTEKGKDVELRCDPISGHTALYWYRQSLGQGLEFLIYFQGNSAPDKSGLPSDRFSAERTGGSVSTLTIQRTQQEDSAVYLCASSLGGDSRETQYFGPGTRLLVL.

CDR3 sequence (DNA): TGTGCCAGCAGTGAACTTTGGGGGTCGGCCCACTATGGCTACACCTTC. Translation gives CASSELWGSAHYGYTF. The rearrangement joins TRBV6-1 to TRBJ1-2; possibly TRBD1 for D (5 bases). V was cut by 2 bases and J by 3 bases, with 16 bases left in between. The CDR3 consists of 16 residues. Germline V gene lookup returns CDR1 MNHNS and CDR2 SASEGT.

The rearrangement joins TRBV7-3 to TRBJ2-7; D might be TRBD1 or TRBD2, each matching 5 bases. Looked up from germline, CDR1 is SGHTA and CDR2 is FQGTGA. This CDR3 spans 13 amino acids. The V gene lost 5 bases and the J gene lost 2 bases, with 10 bases spanning the gap. CDR3: CASSRDRPYEQYF. CDR3 DNA: TGTGCCAGCAGCCGGGACCGCCCCTACGAGCAGTACTTC.

The genes are TRBV14 and TRBJ2-7; 12 bases are a match to TRBD2. The CDR3 is made up of 14 amino acids. V lost 6 bases and J lost 3; bases outside the gene matches: 3. CDR1 is SGHDN, CDR2 FVKESK, per germline. The CDR3 nucleotides read TGTGCCAGCAGGACTAGCGGGGGTAACTACGAGCAGTACTTC. It translates to CASRTSGGNYEQYF.

J is TRBJ1-6 and V is TRBV28, with D unclear. The V end lost 2 bases, the J end lost 13 bases, and 18 bases lay between the germline ends. Germline CDR1 reads MDHEN; CDR2 reads SYDVKM. This CDR3 is 15 amino acids long. CDR3 residues: CASSLVLSGRPPLHF. The CDR3 DNA follows: TGTGCCAGCAGTTTAGTTTTGTCGGGCCGCCCGCCCCTCCACTTT.